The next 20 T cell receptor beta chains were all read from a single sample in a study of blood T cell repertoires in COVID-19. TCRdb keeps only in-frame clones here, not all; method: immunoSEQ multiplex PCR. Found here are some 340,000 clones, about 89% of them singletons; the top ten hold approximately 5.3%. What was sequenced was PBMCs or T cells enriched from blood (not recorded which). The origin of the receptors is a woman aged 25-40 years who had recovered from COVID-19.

The CDR3 sequence: CASSLGAGGRTDTQYF. The CDR3 DNA is TGTGCCAGCAGCCTCGGGGCGGGGGGGCGCACAGATACGCAGTATTTT. The chain employs TRBV28 and TRBJ2-3, with TRBD2 identical over 9 bases. This CDR3 region has 16 residues. From germline, CDR1 is MDHEN and CDR2 SYDVKM. V lost 6 bases to trimming and J lost 1 base; unmatched junction nucleotides: 8.

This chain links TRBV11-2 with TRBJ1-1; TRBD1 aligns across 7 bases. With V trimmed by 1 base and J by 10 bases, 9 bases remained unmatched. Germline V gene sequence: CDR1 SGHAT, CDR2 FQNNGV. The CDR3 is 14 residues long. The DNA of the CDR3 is TGTGCCAGCAGCTTAGGAGGGACAGTCGATGGAGCTTTCTTT. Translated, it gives CASSLGGTVDGAFF.

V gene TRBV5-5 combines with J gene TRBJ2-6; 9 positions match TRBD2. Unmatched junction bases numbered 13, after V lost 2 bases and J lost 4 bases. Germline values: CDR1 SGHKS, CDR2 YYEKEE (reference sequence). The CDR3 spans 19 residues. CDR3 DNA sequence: TGTGCCAGCAGCTTACGTAGCGGGAGCCCCCTTTGGGGGGCCAACGTCCTGACTTTC. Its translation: CASSLRSGSPLWGANVLTF.

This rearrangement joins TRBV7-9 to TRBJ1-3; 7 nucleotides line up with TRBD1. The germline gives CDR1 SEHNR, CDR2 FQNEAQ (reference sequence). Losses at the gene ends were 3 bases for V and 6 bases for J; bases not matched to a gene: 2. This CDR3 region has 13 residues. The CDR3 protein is CASSFRGENTIYF. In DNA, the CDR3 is TGTGCCAGCAGCTTCAGGGGGGAAAACACCATATATTTT.

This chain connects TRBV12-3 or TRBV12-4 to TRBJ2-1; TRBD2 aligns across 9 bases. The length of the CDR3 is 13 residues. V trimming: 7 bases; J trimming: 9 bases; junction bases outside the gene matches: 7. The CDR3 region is CASTSGGLSEQFF. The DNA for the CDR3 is TGTGCCAGCACGAGCGGGGGGCTTAGTGAGCAGTTCTTC.

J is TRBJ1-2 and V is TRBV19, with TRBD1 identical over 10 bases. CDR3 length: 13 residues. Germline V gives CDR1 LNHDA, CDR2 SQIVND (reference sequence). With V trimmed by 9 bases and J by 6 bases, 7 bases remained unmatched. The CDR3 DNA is TGTGCCAGCCAGGACAGGGGGGAGAATGGCTACACCTTC. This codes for CASQDRGENGYTF.

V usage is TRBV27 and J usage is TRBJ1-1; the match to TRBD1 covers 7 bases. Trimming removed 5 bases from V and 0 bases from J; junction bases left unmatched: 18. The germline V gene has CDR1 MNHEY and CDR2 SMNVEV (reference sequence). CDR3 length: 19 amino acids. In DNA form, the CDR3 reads TGTGCCAGCAGTCGGGAGAGGTCAGGGGGAGTTCCCATGAACACTGAAGCTTTCTTT. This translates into CASSRERSGGVPMNTEAFF.

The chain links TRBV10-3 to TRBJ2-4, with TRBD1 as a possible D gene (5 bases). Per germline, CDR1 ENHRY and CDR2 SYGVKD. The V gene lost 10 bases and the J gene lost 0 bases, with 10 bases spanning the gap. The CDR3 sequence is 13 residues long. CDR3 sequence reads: CATSQVAKNIQYF. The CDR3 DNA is TGTGCCACCTCACAGGTAGCCAAAAACATTCAGTACTTC.

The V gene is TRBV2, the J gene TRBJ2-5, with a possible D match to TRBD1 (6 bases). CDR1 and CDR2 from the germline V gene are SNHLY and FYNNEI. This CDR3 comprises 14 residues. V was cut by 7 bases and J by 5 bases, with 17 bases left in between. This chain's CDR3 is CASNNRDWGETQYF. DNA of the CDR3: TGTGCCAGCAATAACAGGGATTGGGGGGAGACCCAGTACTTC. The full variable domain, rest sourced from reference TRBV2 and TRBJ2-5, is EPEVTQTPSHQVTQMGQEVILRCVPISNHLYFYWYRQILGQKVEFLVSFYNNEISEKSEIFDDQFSVERPDGSNFTLKIRSTKLEDSAMYFCASNNRDWGETQYFGPGTRLLVL.

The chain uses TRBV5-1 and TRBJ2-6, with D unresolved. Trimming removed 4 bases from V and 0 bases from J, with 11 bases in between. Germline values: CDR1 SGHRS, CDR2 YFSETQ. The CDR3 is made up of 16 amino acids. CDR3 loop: CASSPNLLSGANVLTF. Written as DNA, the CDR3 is TGCGCCAGCAGCCCTAATCTACTCTCTGGGGCCAACGTCCTGACTTTC.

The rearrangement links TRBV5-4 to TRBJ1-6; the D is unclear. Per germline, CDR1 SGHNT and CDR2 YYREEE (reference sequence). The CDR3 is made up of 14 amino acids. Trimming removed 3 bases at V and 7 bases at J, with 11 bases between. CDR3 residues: CASSSEVPNSPLHF. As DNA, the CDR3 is TGTGCCAGCAGCTCTGAGGTGCCCAATTCACCCCTCCACTTT.

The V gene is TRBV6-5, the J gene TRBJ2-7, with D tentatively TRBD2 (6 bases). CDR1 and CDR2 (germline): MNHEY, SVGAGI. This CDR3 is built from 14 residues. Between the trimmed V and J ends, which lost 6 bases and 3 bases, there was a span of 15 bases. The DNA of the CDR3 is TGTGCCAGCAGGGCGCTGGCGGGATACTACGAGCAGTACTTC. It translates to CASRALAGYYEQYF.

The CDR3 spells CASSPSGYGQPQHF. CDR3 DNA sequence: TGTGCCAGCTCTCCCTCGGGGTACGGCCAGCCCCAGCATTTT. V and J are TRBV18 and TRBJ1-5; no reliable D call. CDR3 length: 14 amino acids. Trimming took off 6 bases at V and 7 bases at J, with 16 bases between the two ends. CDR1 KGHSH and CDR2 LQKENI come from the germline V gene.

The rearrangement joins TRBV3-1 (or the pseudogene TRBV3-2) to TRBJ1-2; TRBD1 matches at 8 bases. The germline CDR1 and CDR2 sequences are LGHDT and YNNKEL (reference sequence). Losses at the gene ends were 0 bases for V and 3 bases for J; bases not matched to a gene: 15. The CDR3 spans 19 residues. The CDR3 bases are TGTGCCAGCAGCCAAGAGAAAGCCGGACAGGGTAGGGTGTACTATGGCTACACCTTC. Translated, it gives CASSQEKAGQGRVYYGYTF.

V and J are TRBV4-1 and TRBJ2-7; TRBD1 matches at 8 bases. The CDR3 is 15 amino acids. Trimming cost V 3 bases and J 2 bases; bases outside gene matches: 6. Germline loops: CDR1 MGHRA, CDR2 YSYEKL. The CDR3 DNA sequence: TGCGCCAGCAGCCAGCGACAGGGGTTCGCCTACGAGCAGTACTTC. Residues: CASSQRQGFAYEQYF.

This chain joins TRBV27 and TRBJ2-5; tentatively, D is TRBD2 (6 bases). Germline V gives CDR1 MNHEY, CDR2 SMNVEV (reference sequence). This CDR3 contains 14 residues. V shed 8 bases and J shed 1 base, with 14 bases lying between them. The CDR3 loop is CASGRRGLQETQYF. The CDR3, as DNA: TGTGCCAGCGGAAGGAGGGGACTCCAAGAGACCCAGTACTTC.

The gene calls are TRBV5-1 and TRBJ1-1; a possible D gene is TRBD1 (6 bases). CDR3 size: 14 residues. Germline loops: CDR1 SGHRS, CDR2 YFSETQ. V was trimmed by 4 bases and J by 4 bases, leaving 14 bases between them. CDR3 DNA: TGCGCCAGCAGCCGGACAGCTGGGAGCACTGAAGCTTTCTTT. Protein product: CASSRTAGSTEAFF.

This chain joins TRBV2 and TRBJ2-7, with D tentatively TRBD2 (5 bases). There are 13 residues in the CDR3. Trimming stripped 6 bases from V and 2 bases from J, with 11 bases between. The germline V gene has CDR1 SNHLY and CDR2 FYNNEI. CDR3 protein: CASSLRGAYEQYF. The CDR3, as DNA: TGTGCCAGCAGCCTCCGGGGAGCCTACGAGCAGTACTTC.

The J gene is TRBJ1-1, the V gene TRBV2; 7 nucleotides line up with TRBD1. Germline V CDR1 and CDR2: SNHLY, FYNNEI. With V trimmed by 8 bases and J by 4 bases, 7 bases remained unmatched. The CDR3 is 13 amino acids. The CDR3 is CASYYRGLTEAFF. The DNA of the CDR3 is TGTGCCAGCTACTACAGGGGACTCACTGAAGCTTTCTTT.

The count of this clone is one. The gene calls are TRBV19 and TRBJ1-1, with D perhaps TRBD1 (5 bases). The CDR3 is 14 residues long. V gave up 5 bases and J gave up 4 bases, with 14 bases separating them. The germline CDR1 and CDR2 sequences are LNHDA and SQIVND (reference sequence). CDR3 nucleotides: TGTGCCAGTAGTGCAGGGAGGGACGGCACTGAAGCTTTCTTT. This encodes CASSAGRDGTEAFF. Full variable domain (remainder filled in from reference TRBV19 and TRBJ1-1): DGGITQSPKYLFRKEGQNVTLSCEQNLNHDAMYWYRQDPGQGLRLIYYSQIVNDFQKGDIAEGYSVSREKKESFPLTVTSAQKNPTAFYLCASSAGRDGTEAFFGQGTRLTVV.